This T cell receptor beta chain emerged from a study of T cell responses to AZD1222 COVID-19 vaccine. On this clone: Its antigen is unknown.

The assay was immunoSEQ multiplex PCR, and TCRdb's table has in-frame clones only and misses some. In the table there are approximately 91,000 clones, around nine tenths of which are singletons. Germline CDR1 is SQVTM and CDR2 is ANQGSEA. The CDR3 is 16 residues long. V lost 4 bases and J lost 0, with 17 bases in between. General study results and limits: All repertoire sampling was performed exclusively after the peak T cell response. Seropositive AZD1222 recipients at baseline numbered only five or six.

This receptor was taken from an adult in good health. The gene calls are TRBV29-1 and TRBJ2-3; D possibly corresponds to TRBD2 (5 bases). Source: peripheral blood, taken on day 0 of AZD1222 vaccination. In DNA form, the CDR3 reads TGCAGCGTTGGCTTCGGGGTTTCCACTAGCACAGATACGCAGTATTTT. It translates to CSVGFGVSTSTDTQYF.